One and the same sample provided the 6 T cell receptor beta chains below, sequenced in a study of T-cell memory formation after mild COVID-19. TCRdb ran MiXCR on the 5' RACE reads and lists one entry per CDR3 protein. This sample has over 350,000 distinct CDR3 sequences; more than 15% occur once, and the top ten carry roughly a fifth. The sequenced sample consisted of PBMCs or a T cell subset sorted from them (not recorded which). The receptors come from a man younger than 35 who had mild COVID-19 (a few samples of this study predate the infection). Cell type and time point are not known.

The chain links TRBV5-1 to TRBJ2-7, with D unresolved. The CDR3 is made up of 13 amino acids. Trimming took off 0 bases at V and 2 bases at J, with 6 bases between the two ends. From germline, CDR1 is SGHRS and CDR2 YFSETQ. CDR3 in amino acids: CASSLAAPYEQYF. The DNA of the CDR3 is TGCGCCAGCAGCTTGGCGGCACCCTACGAGCAGTACTTC.

V usage is TRBV5-8 and J usage is TRBJ1-1, with D uncertain. Trimming removed 1 base from V and 7 bases from J, with 14 bases in between. The CDR3 extends over 14 amino acids. Germline CDR1 and CDR2: SGHTS and YDEGEE. CDR3 in DNA: TGTGCCAGCAGCTTGTGGGCAGGCCCCTTTGAAGCTTTCTTT. It yields the protein CASSLWAGPFEAFF.

J is TRBJ2-1 and V is TRBV5-1; no clear D. Germline values: CDR1 SGHRS, CDR2 YFSETQ. Trimming removed 1 base at V and 0 bases at J, with 5 bases between. This CDR3 has 14 residues. CDR3 DNA sequence: TGCGCCAGCAGCTTGCTGAACTCCTACAATGAGCAGTTCTTC. Its protein product is CASSLLNSYNEQFF.

This clonotype was counted a few times. The J gene is TRBJ2-2, the V gene TRBV3-1; maybe TRBD2 (5 bases). The ends were cut back, 4 bases at V and 0 bases at J, with 12 bases in the middle. There are 16 residues in the CDR3. Germline CDR1 and CDR2: LGHDT and YNNKEL (reference sequence). The CDR3 loop reads CASSPRRRTNTGELFF. CDR3 in DNA: TGTGCCAGCAGCCCGCGTCGGAGGACGAACACCGGGGAGCTGTTTTTT.

Here the CDR3 DNA reads TGTGCCAGCTCACCGTACATAAACACTGAAGCTTTCTTT. Translating it yields CASSPYINTEAFF. The chain links TRBV18 to TRBJ1-1; D is uncertain. The CDR3 has 13 residues. V was trimmed by 3 bases and J by 2 bases, leaving 7 bases between them. Looked up from germline, CDR1 is KGHSH and CDR2 is LQKENI.

The chain recombines TRBV12-3 or TRBV12-4 with TRBJ1-6; 7 nucleotides align to TRBD1. V lost 3 bases to trimming and J lost 10 bases; unmatched junction nucleotides: 6. The CDR3 is 14 amino acids. The CDR3 here is CASSFGDRESPLHF. CDR3 in DNA: TGTGCCAGCAGTTTTGGAGACAGGGAATCACCCCTCCACTTT.